This TCR beta chain was documented in a study of cytomegalovirus exposure and HLA in healthy donors. Details on this clone: Its specificity is not known.

The CDR3 length is 13 residues. Trimming at V came to 6 bases and at J to 5 bases, leaving 6 bases not matched to a gene. Germline CDR1 reads MDHEN; CDR2 reads SYDVKM. The PCR employed 60 Vbeta primers together with 13 Jbeta primers. Profiling relied on immunoSEQ multiplex PCR, and the TCRdb table lists in-frame clones only, not all of them. The repertoire includes some 180,000 clones, 82% of them detected once, and approximately 1.5% sits in the top ten. Study results and caveats: Cytomegalovirus status, reportedly, was diagnosed with high specificity and sensitivity by the classifier. Most observed TCR sequences were rare, whereas some public TCRs were detected in many donors. A highly shared variant cluster was judged a likely technical artifact. Among TCR beta chains, those listed as cytomegalovirus-associated numbered around 160.

The chain employs TRBV28 and TRBJ1-2, with 7 bases matching TRBD1. The sequence was obtained from a man in his forties in good health and CMV-seronegative. Sequencing input: PBMCs. The CDR3 reads CASSSGTDYGYTF. The CDR3 coding sequence is TGTGCCAGCAGCTCCGGGACAGATTATGGCTACACCTTC.